This TCR beta chain appears in the sequencing data of a study of pediatric ulcerative colitis. The ends were cut back, 2 bases at V and 5 bases at J, with 27 bases in the middle. The length of the CDR3 is 19 residues. Measured with immunoSEQ multiplex PCR; TCRdb has only the in-frame clones, and not every one. The repertoire holds about 64,000 clones, with 86% as singletons. The sequence was obtained from a boy aged 5-17 years with severe ulcerative colitis. The chain recombines TRBV23-1 with TRBJ1-2; a possible D gene is TRBD1 (6 bases). TRBV23-1 qualifies as an ORF whose function is uncertain. The sequenced material came from blood. DNA of the CDR3: TGCGCCAGCAGTCAACTCCGACCCGAAGGGGGGGGCCAATGTTATGGCTACACCTTC. It specifies CASSQLRPEGGGQCYGYTF.